A single sample is the source of the 5 T cell receptor beta chains below, sequenced in a study of T cell clones after liver transplantation. TCRdb keeps only in-frame clones here, not all; method: immunoSEQ multiplex PCR. The sample consists of tens of thousands of clones, more than 75% of them appearing once. Sequences were derived from CD4+ T cells from blood, sampled before liver transplant. These TCRs come from a human donor who received a liver transplant.

This sequence joins TRBV5-6 and TRBJ1-2, with unresolved D. Germline CDR1 reads SGHDT; CDR2 reads YYEEEE. This CDR3 has 14 residues. V was shortened by 0 bases and J by 0 bases, with 6 bases between the two germline ends. The CDR3 loop is CASSLGITNYGYTF. CDR3 DNA sequence: TGTGCCAGCAGCTTGGGCATAACTAACTATGGCTACACCTTC.

V and J are TRBV5-6 and TRBJ2-1, with 11 bases matching TRBD2. Trimming cost V 2 bases and J 9 bases; bases outside gene matches: 10. Germline lookup yields CDR1 SGHDT and CDR2 YYEEEE. The CDR3 is 16 amino acids. CDR3: CASSFSPTSGRGEQFF. In DNA form, the CDR3 reads TGTGCCAGCAGCTTCTCCCCCACTAGCGGGAGAGGTGAGCAGTTCTTC.

The gene calls are TRBV2 and TRBJ2-5, with D maybe TRBD2 (6 bases). Deletions cut 5 bases from V and 2 bases from J, with 12 bases between. The germline CDR1 and CDR2 sequences are SNHLY and FYNNEI. This CDR3 has 14 residues. The CDR3 region has the DNA TGTGCCAGCAGTCGGGGGAGCGGACAAGAGACCCAGTACTTC. Residues: CASSRGSGQETQYF.

V usage is TRBV15 and J usage is TRBJ2-3; 7 bases align to TRBD2. Germline CDR1 LNHNV, CDR2 YYDKDF (reference sequence). The V segment lost 5 bases and the J segment 6 bases; nucleotides outside the gene matches: 8. The CDR3 has 14 amino acids. CDR3 in DNA: TGTGCCACCAGCTGGGGGGGGGTCTCCGATACGCAGTATTTT. Translation: CATSWGGVSDTQYF.

The V gene is TRBV5-6, the J gene TRBJ2-7; 8 bases align to TRBD2. The V gene's germline CDR1 is SGHDT and CDR2 YYEEEE. The ends lost 4 bases at V and 6 bases at J; junction bases unmatched: 6. The CDR3 contains 13 residues. CDR3 protein: CASSAGLAGEQYF. The DNA for the CDR3 is TGTGCCAGCAGCGCTGGACTAGCCGGCGAGCAGTACTTC.